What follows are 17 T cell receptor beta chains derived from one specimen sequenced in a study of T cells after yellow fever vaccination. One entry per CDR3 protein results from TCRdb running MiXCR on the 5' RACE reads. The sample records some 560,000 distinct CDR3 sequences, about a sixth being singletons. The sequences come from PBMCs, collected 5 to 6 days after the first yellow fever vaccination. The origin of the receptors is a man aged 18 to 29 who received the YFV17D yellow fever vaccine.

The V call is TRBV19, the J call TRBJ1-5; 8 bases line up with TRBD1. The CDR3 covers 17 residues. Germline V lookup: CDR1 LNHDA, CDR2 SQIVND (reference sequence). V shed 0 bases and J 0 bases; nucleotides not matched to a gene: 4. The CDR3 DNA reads TGTGCCAGTAGTATAGATCGGACAGGGCCTAGCAATCAGCCCCAGCATTTT. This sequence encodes CASSIDRTGPSNQPQHF. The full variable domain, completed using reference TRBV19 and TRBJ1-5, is DGGITQSPKYLFRKEGQNVTLSCEQNLNHDAMYWYRQDPGQGLRLIYYSQIVNDFQKGDIAEGYSVSREKKESFPLTVTSAQKNPTAFYLCASSIDRTGPSNQPQHFGDGTRLSIL.

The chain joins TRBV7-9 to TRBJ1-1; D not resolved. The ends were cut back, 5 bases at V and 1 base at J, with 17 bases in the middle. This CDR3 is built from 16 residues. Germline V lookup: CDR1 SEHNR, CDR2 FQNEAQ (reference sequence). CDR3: CASSGESLAGNTEAFF. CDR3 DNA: TGTGCCAGCAGCGGGGAGTCCCTGGCGGGGAACACTGAAGCTTTCTTT.

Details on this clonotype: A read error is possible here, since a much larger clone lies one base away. As DNA, the CDR3 is TGTGCCCGCAGTTTAATGAGAACAGATACGCAGTATTTT. It yields the protein CARSLMRTDTQYF. The chain employs TRBV12-3 or TRBV12-4 and TRBJ2-3; D not certain. The CDR3 sequence is 13 residues long.

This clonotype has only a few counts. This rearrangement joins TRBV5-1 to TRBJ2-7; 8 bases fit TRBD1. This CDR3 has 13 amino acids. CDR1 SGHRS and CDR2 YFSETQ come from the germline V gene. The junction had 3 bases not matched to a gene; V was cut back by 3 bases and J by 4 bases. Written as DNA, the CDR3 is TGCGCCAGCAGCTCGGGGGACAGGTACGAGCAGTACTTC. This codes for CASSSGDRYEQYF.

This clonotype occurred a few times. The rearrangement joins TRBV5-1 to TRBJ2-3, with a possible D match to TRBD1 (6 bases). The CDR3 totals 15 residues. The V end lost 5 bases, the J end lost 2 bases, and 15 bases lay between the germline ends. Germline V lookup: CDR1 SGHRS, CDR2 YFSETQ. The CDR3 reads CASSYPGHFTDTQYF. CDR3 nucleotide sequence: TGCGCCAGCAGTTACCCGGGACACTTCACAGATACGCAGTATTTT.

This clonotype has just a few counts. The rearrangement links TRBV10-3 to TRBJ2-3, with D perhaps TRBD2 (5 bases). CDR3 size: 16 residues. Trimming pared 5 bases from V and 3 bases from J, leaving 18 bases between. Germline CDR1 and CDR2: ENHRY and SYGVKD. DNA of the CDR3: TGTGCCATCAGTACCTCGACCGGGGAAGGGACAGATACGCAGTATTTT. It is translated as CAISTSTGEGTDTQYF.

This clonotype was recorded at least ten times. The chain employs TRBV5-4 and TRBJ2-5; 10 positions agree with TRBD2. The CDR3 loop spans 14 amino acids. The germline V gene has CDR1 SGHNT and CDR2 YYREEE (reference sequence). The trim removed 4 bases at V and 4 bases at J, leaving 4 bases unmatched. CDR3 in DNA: TGTGCCAGCAGCCAGACTAGCGGGCCAGAGACCCAGTACTTC. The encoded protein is CASSQTSGPETQYF.

This chain's CDR3 is CASSQVALQGPGEQFF. As DNA, the CDR3 is TGCGCCAGCAGCCAAGTTGCACTACAGGGGCCGGGTGAGCAGTTCTTC. This chain joins TRBV4-1 and TRBJ2-1, with 7 nucleotides matching TRBD1. The CDR3 loop spans 16 amino acids. Germline V CDR1 and CDR2: MGHRA, YSYEKL. V shed 1 base and J 9 bases; nucleotides not matched to a gene: 12.

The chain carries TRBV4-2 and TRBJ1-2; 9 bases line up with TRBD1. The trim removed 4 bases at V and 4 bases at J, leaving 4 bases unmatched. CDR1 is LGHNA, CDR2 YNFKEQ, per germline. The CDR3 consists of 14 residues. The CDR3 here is CASSLETGGYGYTF. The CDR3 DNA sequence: TGTGCCAGCAGCCTAGAGACAGGGGGCTATGGCTACACCTTC.

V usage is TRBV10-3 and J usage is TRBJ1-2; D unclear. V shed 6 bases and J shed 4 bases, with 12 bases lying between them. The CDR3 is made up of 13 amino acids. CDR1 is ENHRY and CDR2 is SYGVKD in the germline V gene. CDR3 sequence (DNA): TGTGCCATCAGCCCGGAAGCGGCCTATGGCTACACCTTC. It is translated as CAISPEAAYGYTF.

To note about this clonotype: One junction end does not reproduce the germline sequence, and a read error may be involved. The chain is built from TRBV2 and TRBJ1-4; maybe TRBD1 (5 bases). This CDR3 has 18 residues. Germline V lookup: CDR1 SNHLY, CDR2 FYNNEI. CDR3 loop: CASSAGWPRTPLMEKMFF. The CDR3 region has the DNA TGTGCCAGCAGTGCAGGGTGGCCCCGGACCCCCTTAATGGAAAAAATGTTTTTT.

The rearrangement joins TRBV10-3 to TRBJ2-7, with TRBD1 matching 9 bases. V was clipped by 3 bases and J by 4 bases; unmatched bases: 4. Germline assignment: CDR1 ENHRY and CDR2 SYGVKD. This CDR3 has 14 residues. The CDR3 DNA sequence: TGTGCCATCAGTGAAGGGACAGGGATGTACGAGCAGTACGTC. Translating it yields CAISEGTGMYEQYV.

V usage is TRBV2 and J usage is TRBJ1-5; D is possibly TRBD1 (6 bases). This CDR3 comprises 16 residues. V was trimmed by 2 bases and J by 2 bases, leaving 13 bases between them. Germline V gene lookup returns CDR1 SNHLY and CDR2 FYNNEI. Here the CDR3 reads CASSESSPGGNQPQHF. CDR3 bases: TGTGCCAGCAGTGAATCCTCCCCAGGGGGCAATCAGCCCCAGCATTTT.

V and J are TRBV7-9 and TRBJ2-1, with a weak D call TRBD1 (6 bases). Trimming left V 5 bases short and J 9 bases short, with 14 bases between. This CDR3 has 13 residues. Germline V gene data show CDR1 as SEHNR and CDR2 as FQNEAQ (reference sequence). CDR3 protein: CASSLQGSVEQFF. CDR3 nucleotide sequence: TGTGCCAGCAGCCTACAGGGTTCTGTTGAGCAGTTCTTC.

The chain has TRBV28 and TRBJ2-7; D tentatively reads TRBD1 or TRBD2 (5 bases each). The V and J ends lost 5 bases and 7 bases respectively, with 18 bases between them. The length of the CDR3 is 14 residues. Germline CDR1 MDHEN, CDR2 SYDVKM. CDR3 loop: CASSTHVPGAEQYV. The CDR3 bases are TGTGCCAGCAGTACCCACGTCCCCGGGGCGGAGCAGTACGTC.

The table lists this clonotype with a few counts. CDR3 sequence: CSASSSGNELGETQYF. The CDR3, as DNA: TGCAGTGCTAGCTCTAGCGGGAATGAACTTGGGGAGACCCAGTACTTC. The chain is built from TRBV20-1 and TRBJ2-5; 9 bases agree with TRBD2. This CDR3 is built from 16 residues. The J segment lost 5 bases and the V segment lost 3 bases, leaving 13 bases of the junction unmatched. Germline V gives CDR1 DFQATT, CDR2 SNEGSKA (reference sequence).

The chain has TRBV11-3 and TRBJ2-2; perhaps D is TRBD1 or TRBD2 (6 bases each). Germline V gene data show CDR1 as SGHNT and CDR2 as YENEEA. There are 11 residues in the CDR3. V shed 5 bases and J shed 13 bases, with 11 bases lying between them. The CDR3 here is CASSGGPGLFF. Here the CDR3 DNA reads TGTGCCAGCAGCGGGGGGCCGGGGCTGTTTTTT. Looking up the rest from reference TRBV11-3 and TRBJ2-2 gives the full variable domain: EAGVVQSPRYKIIEKKQPVAFWCNPISGHNTLYWYLQNLGQGPELLIRYENEEAVDDSQLPKDRFSAERLKGVDSTLKIQPAELGDSAVYLCASSGGPGLFFGEGSRLTVL.